The T cell receptor beta chain under discussion was sequenced for a study of T cells in Graves' hyperthyroidism and ophthalmopathy. From RNA transcripts, TCR beta CDR3 regions were amplified. The HTBI set primed first-round TCR CDR3 RT-PCR. TCRdb re-analysed the multiplex PCR reads in MiXCR, keeping a single row per CDR3 protein. The table shows more than 450,000 distinct CDR3 sequences, with just under 20% occurring only once. Whole-study results and caveats: The model foresaw ophthalmopathy a median roughly 6 months prior to onset. Blood samples included most of the expanded thyroid clonotypes exceeding 0.001.

The V gene's germline CDR1 is SGHVS and CDR2 FQNEAQ. The V end lost 4 bases, the J end lost 1 base, and 11 bases lay between the germline ends. This CDR3 is built from 16 residues. Comment on this clonotype: Its antigen is unknown.

Input material: blood. V gene TRBV7-8 combines with J gene TRBJ2-6; D perhaps matches TRBD2 (6 bases). The clonotype originates from a man aged 35-49 years with Graves' ophthalmopathy. For the CDR3, the DNA is TGTGCCAGCAGCTCGGGACTTTCTTCTGGGGCCAACGTCCTGACTTTC. Encoded protein: CASSSGLSSGANVLTF.